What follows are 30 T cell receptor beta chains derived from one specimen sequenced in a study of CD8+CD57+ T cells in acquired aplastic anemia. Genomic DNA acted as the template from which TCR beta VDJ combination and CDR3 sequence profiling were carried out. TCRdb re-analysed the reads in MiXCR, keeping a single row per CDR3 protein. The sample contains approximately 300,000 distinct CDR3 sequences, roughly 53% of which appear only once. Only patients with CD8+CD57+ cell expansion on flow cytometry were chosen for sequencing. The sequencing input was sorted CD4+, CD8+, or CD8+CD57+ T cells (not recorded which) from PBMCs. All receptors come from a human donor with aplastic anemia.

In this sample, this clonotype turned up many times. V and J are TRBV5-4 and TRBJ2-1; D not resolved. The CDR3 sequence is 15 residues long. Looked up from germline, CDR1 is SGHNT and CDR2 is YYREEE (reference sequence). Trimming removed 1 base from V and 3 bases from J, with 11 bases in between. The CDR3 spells CASSLIVGIYNEQFF. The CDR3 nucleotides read TGTGCCAGCAGCTTGATAGTCGGTATCTACAATGAGCAGTTCTTC.

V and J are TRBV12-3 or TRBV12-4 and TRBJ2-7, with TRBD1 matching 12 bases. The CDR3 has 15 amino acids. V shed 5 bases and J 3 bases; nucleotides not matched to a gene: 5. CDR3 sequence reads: CASSLGQGAVYEQYF. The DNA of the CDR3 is TGTGCCAGCAGTCTGGGACAGGGGGCTGTCTACGAGCAGTACTTC.

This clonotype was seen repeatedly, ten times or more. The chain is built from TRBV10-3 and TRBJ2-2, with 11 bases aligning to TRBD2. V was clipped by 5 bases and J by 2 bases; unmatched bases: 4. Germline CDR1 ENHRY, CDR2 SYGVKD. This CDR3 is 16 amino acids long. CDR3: CAISLGLAVNTGELFF. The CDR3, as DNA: TGTGCCATCAGTTTGGGACTAGCGGTTAACACCGGGGAGCTGTTTTTT.

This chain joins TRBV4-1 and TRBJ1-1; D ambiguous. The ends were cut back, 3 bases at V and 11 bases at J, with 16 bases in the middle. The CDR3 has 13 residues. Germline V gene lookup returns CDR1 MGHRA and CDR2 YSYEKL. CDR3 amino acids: CASSQGGAWAAFF. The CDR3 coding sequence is TGCGCCAGCAGCCAGGGAGGCGCTTGGGCCGCTTTCTTT.

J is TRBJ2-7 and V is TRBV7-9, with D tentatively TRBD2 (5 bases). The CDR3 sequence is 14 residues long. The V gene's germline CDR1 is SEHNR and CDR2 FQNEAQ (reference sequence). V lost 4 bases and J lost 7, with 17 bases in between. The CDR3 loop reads CASSSRARTGEQYF. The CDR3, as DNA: TGTGCCAGCAGCTCGAGGGCCAGGACGGGGGAGCAGTACTTC.

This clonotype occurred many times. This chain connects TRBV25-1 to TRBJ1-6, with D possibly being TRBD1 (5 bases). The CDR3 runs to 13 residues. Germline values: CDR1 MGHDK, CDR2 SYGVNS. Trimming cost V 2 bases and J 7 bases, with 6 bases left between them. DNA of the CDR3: TGTGCCAGCAGTGAACAGGGAAATTCACCCCTCCACTTT. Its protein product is CASSEQGNSPLHF.

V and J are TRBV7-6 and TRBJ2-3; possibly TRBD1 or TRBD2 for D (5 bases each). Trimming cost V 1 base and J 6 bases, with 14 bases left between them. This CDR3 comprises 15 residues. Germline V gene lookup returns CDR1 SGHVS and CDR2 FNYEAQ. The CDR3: CASSLGPGRGDTQYF. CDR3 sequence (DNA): TGTGCCAGCAGCTTAGGACCGGGGCGAGGGGATACGCAGTATTTT.

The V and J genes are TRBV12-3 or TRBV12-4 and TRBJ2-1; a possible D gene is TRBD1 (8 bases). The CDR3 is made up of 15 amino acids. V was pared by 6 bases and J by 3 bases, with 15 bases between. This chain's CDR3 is CASRYTGGGYNEQFF. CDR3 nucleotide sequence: TGTGCCAGCAGATACACAGGGGGGGGCTACAATGAGCAGTTCTTC.

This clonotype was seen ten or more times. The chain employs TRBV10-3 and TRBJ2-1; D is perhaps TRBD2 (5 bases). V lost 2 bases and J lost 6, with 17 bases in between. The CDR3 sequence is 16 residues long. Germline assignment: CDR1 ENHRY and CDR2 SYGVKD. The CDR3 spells CAISEVIVGEFNEQFF. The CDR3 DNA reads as TGTGCCATCAGTGAGGTCATAGTGGGAGAATTCAATGAGCAGTTCTTC.

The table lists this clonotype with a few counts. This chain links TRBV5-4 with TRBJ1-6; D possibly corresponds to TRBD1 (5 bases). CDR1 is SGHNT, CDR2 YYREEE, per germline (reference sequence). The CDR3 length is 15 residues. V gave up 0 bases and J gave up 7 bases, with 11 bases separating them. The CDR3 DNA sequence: TGTGCCAGCAGCTTGGGGGGCGCGTCAAATTCACCCCTCCACTTT. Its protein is CASSLGGASNSPLHF.

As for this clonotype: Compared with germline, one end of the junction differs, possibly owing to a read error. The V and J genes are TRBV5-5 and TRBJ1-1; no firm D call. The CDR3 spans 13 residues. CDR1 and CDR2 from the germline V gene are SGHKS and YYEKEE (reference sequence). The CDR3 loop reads CASSLFGYTEAFF. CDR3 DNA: TGCGCCAGCAGCTTGTTTGGCTACACTGAAGCTTTCTTT.

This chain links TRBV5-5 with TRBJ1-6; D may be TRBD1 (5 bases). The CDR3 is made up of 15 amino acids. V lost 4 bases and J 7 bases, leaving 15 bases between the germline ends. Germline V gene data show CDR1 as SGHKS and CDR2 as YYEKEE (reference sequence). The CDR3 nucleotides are TGTGCCAGCAGCGAAGAGGACGGGGGAAATTCACCCCTCCACTTT. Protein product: CASSEEDGGNSPLHF.

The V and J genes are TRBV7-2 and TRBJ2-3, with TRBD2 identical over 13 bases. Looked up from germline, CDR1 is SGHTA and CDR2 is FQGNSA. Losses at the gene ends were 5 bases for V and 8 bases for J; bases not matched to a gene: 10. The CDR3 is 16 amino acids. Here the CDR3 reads CASSVTGTSGIGTQYF. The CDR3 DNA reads TGTGCCAGCAGCGTCACCGGGACTAGCGGGATTGGTACGCAGTATTTT.

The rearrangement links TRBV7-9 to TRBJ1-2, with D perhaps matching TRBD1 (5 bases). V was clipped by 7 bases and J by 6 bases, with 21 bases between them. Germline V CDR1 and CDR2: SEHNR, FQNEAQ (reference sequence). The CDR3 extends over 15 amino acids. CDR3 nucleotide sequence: TGTGCCAGCACTCTAGGGACGGGGCGAACTCATGGCTACACCTTC. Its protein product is CASTLGTGRTHGYTF.

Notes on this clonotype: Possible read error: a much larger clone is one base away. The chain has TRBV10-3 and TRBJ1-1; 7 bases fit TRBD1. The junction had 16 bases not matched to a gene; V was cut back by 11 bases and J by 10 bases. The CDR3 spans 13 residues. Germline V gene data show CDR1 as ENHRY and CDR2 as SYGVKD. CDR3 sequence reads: CAGRGGEPGGAFF. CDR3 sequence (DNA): TGTGCCGGCAGGGGGGGGGAGCCGGGGGGAGCTTTCTTT.

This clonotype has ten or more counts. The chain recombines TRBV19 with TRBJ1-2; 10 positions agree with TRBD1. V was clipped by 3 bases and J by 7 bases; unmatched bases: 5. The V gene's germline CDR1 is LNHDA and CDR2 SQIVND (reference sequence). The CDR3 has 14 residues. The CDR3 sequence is CASSIPGQGPGYTF. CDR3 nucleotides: TGTGCCAGTAGTATCCCGGGACAGGGGCCTGGCTACACCTTC.

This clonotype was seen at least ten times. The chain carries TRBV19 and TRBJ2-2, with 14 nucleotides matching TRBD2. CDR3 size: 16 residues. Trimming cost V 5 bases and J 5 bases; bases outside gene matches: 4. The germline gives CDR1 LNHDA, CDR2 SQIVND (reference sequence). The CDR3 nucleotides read TGTGCCAGTAGTCTCTGGACTAGCGGGAGGACCGGGGAGCTGTTTTTT. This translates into CASSLWTSGRTGELFF.

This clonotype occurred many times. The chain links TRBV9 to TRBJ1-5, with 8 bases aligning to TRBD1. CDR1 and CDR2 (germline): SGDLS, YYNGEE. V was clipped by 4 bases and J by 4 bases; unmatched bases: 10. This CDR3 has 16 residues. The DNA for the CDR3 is TGTGCCAGCAGCCCGACGGACAGGGCAGTGAATCAGCCCCAGCATTTT. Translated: CASSPTDRAVNQPQHF.

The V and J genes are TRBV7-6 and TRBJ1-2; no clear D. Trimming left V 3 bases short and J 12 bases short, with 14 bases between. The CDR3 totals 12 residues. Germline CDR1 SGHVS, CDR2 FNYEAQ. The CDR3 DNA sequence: TGTGCCAGCAGCTTGGGGAACTCTGGAAACACCTTC. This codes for CASSLGNSGNTF.

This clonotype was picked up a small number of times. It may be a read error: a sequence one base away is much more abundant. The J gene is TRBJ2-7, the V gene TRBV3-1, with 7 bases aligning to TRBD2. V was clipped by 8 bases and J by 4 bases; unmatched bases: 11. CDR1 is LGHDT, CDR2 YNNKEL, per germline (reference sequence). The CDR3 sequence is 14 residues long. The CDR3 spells CASHRGEGTYEQYF. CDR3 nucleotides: TGTGCCAGCCACAGAGGGGAGGGGACGTACGAGCAGTACTTC.

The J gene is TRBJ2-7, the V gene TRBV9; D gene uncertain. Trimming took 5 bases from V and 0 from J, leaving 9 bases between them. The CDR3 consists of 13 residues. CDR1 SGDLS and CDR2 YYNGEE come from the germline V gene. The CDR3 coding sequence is TGTGCCAGCAGTTTTTCGACCTCCTACGAGCAGTACTTC. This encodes CASSFSTSYEQYF.

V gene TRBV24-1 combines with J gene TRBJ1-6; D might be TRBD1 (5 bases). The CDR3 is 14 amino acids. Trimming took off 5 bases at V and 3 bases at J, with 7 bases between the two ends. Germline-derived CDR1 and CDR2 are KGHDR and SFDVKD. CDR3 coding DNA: TGTGCCACCAGTGGGGGCAACTATAATTCACCCCTCCACTTT. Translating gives CATSGGNYNSPLHF.

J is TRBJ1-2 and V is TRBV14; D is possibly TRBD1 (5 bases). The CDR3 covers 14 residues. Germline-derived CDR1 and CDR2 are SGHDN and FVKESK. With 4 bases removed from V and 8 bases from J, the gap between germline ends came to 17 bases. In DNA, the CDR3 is TGTGCCAGCAGCCGGAGCTCAGGGATGTGGGGCTACACCTTC. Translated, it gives CASSRSSGMWGYTF. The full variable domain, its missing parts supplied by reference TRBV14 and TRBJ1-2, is EAGVTQFPSHSVIEKGQTVTLRCDPISGHDNLYWYRRVMGKEIKFLLHFVKESKQDESGMPNNRFLAERTGGTYSTLKVQPAELEDSGVYFCASSRSSGMWGYTFGSGTRLTVV.

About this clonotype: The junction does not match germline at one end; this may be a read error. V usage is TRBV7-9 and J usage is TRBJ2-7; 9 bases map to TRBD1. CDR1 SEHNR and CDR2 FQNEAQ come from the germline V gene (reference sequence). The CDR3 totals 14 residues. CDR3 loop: CASSHRTGVNEQYF. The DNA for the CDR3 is TGCGCCAGCAGCCATCGGACAGGGGTGAACGAGCAGTACTTC.

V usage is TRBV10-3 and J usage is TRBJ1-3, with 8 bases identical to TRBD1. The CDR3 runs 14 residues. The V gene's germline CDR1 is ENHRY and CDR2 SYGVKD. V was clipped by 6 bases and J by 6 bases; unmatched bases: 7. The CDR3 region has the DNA TGTGCCATCAGGCTGACAGGGGAGACAAACACCATATATTTT. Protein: CAIRLTGETNTIYF.

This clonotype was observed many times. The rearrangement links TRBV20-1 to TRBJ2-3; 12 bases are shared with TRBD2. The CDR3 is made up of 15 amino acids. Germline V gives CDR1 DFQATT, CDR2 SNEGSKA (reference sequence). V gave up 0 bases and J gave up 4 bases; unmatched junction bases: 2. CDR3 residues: CSARDLAGGPDTQYF. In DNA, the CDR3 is TGCAGTGCTAGAGATCTAGCGGGAGGGCCAGATACGCAGTATTTT.

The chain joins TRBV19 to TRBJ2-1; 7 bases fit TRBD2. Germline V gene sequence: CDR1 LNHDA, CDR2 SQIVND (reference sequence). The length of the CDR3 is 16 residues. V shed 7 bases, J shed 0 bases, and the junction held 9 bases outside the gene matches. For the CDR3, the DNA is TGTGCCAGTACCTCCGGCGGGGGACGCTCCTACAATGAGCAGTTCTTC. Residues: CASTSGGGRSYNEQFF.

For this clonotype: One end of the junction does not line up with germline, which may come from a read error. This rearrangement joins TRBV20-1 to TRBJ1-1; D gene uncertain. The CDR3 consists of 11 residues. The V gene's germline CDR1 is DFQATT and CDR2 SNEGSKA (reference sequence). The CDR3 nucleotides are TGCAGTGCTAGATTTAACAATGAAGCTTTTTTT. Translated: CSARFNNEAFF.

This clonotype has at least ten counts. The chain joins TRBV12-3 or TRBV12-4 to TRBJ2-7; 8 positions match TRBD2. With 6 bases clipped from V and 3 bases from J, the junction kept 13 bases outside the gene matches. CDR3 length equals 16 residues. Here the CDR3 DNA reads TGTGCCAGCAGCCCCACGGGGGGGGCCTCGCACTACGAGCAGTACTTC. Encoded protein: CASSPTGGASHYEQYF.

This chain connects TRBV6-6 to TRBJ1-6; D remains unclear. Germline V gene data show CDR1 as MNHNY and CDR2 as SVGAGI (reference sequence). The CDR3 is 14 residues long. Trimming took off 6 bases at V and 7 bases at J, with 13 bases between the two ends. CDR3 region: CASRLPRSNSPLHF. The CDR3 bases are TGTGCCAGCAGACTCCCCAGGAGCAATTCACCCCTCCACTTT.